This T cell receptor (beta chain) was recovered during a study of T-cell memory formation after mild COVID-19. Each CDR3 protein gets one entry after TCRdb re-called the 5' RACE reads with MiXCR. The data show 250,000 to 300,000 distinct CDR3 sequences, with under 20% seen just once and roughly 20% held by the top ten. This clonotype was counted ten times or more. This TCR derives from a man aged 18 to 30 who had mild COVID-19 (a few samples of this study predate the infection). Cell type and time point are not known. The source material was PBMCs or a T cell subset sorted from them (not recorded which).

CDR3 loop: CASRQGGANVLTF. CDR3 in DNA: TGCGCCAGCAGACAGGGTGGGGCCAACGTCCTGACTTTC. The chain recombines TRBV23-1 with TRBJ2-6; D is possibly TRBD1 (6 bases). TRBV23-1 belongs to the ORF category, with a function that is uncertain. The CDR3 runs 13 residues. Trimming shortened V by 6 bases and J by 3 bases, and 6 bases separated the two germline ends.